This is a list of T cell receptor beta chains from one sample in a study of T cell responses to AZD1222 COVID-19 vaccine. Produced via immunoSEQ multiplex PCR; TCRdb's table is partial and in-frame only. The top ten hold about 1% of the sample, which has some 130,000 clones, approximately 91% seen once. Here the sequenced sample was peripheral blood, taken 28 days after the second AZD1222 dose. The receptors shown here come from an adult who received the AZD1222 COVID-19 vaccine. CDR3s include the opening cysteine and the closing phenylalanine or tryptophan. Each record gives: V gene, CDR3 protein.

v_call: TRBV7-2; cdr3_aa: CASSPSGWTGGYEQYF
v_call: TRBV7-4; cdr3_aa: CASSPTGLNQPQHF
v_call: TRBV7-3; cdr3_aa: CASSQGTAYNEQFF
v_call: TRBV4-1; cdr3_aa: CASSQEGLAGGPEFF
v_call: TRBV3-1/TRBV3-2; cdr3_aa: CASSQDWTARGYTF
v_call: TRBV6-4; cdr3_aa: CASSRTRAGHNEQFF
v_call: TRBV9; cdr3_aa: CASSYDSRVNAEAFF
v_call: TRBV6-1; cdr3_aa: CASSDGQLNSPLHF
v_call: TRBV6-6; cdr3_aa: CASGRGQVGNTIYF
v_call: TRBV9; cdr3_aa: CASRTSVGKGYGYTF
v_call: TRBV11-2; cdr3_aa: CASSWTGLNTEAFF
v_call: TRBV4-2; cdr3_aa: CASSQAGGQRTYTQYF
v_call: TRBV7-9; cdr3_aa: CASSTRTAESGNTIYF
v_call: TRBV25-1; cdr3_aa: CARTTTSPRQGDGNTIYF
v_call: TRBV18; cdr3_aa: CASSRQSGEAFF
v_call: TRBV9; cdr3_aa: CASSRDINQPQHF
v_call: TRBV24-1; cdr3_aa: CATSDPGQGSNQPQHF
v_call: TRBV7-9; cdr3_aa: CASTERRGTNTEAFF
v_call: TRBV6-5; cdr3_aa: CASSPTGVGNTIYF